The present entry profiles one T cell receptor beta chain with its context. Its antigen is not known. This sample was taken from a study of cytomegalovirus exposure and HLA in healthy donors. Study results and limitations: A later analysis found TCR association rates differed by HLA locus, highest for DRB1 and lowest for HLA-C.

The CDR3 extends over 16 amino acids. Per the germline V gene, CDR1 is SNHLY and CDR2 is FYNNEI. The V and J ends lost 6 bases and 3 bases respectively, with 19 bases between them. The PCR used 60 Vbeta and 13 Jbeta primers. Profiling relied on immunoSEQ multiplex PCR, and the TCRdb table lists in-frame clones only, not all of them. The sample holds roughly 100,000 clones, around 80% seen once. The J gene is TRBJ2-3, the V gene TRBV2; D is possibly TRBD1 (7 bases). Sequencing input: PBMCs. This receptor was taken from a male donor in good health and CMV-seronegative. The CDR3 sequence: CASRDMTGRTTDTQYF. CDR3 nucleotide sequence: TGTGCCAGCAGAGATATGACAGGGAGGACTACAGATACGCAGTATTTT.